One and the same sample provided the 32 T cell receptor beta chains below, sequenced in a study of blood T cell repertoires in COVID-19. Repertoires were generated with immunoSEQ multiplex PCR, while TCRdb's copy carries only in-frame clones and drops some. The table lists 75,000 to 100,000 clones, around 85% of them singletons. Sequencing was done on a sample of peripheral blood. The source of these receptors is a man aged 55 to 70 with acute or convalescent COVID-19.

V usage is TRBV5-1 and J usage is TRBJ1-5, with TRBD1 as a possible D gene (6 bases). This CDR3 spans 16 amino acids. Deletions cut 0 bases from V and 3 bases from J, with 13 bases between. Looked up from germline, CDR1 is SGHRS and CDR2 is YFSETQ. CDR3 bases: TGCGCCAGCAGCTTGGAGGGGGTAGGGTCCAATCAGCCCCAGCATTTT. Translated: CASSLEGVGSNQPQHF.

This sequence joins TRBV7-2 and TRBJ1-6; D remains ambiguous. The length of the CDR3 is 15 residues. Germline CDR1 and CDR2: SGHTA and FQGNSA. Trimming shortened V by 7 bases and J by 7 bases, and 17 bases separated the two germline ends. The CDR3 loop reads CASTLFAPPNSPLHF. The CDR3 DNA sequence: TGTGCCAGCACCCTATTCGCTCCGCCCAATTCACCCCTCCACTTT.

This chain connects TRBV4-3 to TRBJ1-2, with D perhaps TRBD1 (6 bases). The germline V gene encodes CDR1 LGHNA and CDR2 YSLEER. V was shortened by 0 bases and J by 8 bases, with 10 bases between the two germline ends. The CDR3 loop spans 13 amino acids. The CDR3 DNA reads TGCGCCAGCAGCCAAGACAGGGGTGGAGGCTACACCTTC. This sequence encodes CASSQDRGGGYTF.

V gene TRBV6-2 or TRBV6-3 combines with J gene TRBJ2-2, with D possibly TRBD2 on 5 matching bases. The germline V gene has CDR1 MNHEY and CDR2 SVGEGT. This CDR3 is 15 amino acids long. V gave up 2 bases and J gave up 3 bases, with 10 bases separating them. The CDR3 is CASSYGSYYTGELFF. CDR3 sequence (DNA): TGTGCCAGCAGTTACGGGAGCTACTACACCGGGGAGCTGTTTTTT.

This clone was seen just once. The rearrangement joins TRBV15 to TRBJ1-5; D may be TRBD1 (5 bases). Trimming pared 5 bases from V and 5 bases from J, leaving 22 bases between. Germline lookup yields CDR1 LNHNV and CDR2 YYDKDF (reference sequence). This CDR3 has 17 amino acids. The CDR3 nucleotides are TGTGCCACCAGCGGATCAGGGTTAGGGCGGTCGGATCAGCCCCAGCATTTT. This gives the protein CATSGSGLGRSDQPQHF.

The chain carries TRBV4-2 and TRBJ2-7; 10 bases fit TRBD1. Germline assignment: CDR1 LGHNA and CDR2 YNFKEQ. Unmatched junction bases numbered 8, after V lost 4 bases and J lost 2 bases. CDR3 length equals 16 residues. DNA of the CDR3: TGTGCCAGCAGCCGTACCGGGACAGGGGATACCTACGAGCAGTACTTC. It specifies CASSRTGTGDTYEQYF.

The rearrangement uses TRBV5-1 and TRBJ1-2, with 7 bases aligning to TRBD1. This CDR3 spans 13 amino acids. J gave up 8 bases and V 0 bases, and 4 bases lay outside the gene matches. Per germline, CDR1 SGHRS and CDR2 YFSETQ. CDR3 region: CASSLDRGTGYTF. CDR3 nucleotide sequence: TGCGCCAGCAGCTTGGACAGGGGAACGGGCTACACCTTC.

The chain carries TRBV7-3 and TRBJ2-7, with 7 bases matching TRBD1. The CDR3 has 13 amino acids. Germline V gives CDR1 SGHTA, CDR2 FQGTGA. After removal of 1 base from V and 6 bases from J, the junction contained 3 bases not matched to a gene. The CDR3 reads CASSLIPGGEQYF. DNA for the CDR3: TGTGCCAGCAGCTTAATTCCAGGGGGCGAGCAGTACTTC.

The chain recombines TRBV15 with TRBJ2-3; weak D call: TRBD1 (5 bases). The CDR3 has 17 amino acids. Per germline, CDR1 LNHNV and CDR2 YYDKDF (reference sequence). V was clipped by 6 bases and J by 3 bases, with 22 bases between them. The CDR3 nucleotides are TGTGCCACCAGAGCAGGGATCCGAGAAAAAGAAACAGATACGCAGTATTTT. Encoded protein: CATRAGIREKETDTQYF. The whole variable domain, filled in from reference TRBV15 and TRBJ2-3, reads DAMVIQNPRYQVTQFGKPVTLSCSQTLNHNVMYWYQQKSSQAPKLLFHYYDKDFNNEADTPDNFQSRRPNTSFCFLDIRSPGLGDTAMYLCATRAGIREKETDTQYFGPGTRLTVL.

This chain links TRBV3-1 (or the pseudogene TRBV3-2) with TRBJ1-2; D is ambiguous. The germline V gene has CDR1 LGHDT and CDR2 YNNKEL (reference sequence). The CDR3 has 16 residues. V lost 0 bases and J lost 5, with 16 bases in between. The CDR3: CASSQDSISRIYGYTF. DNA of the CDR3: TGTGCCAGCAGCCAAGATAGTATTTCGCGAATTTATGGCTACACCTTC.

This clone has just a few counts. The V gene is TRBV6-5, the J gene TRBJ1-1; 7 bases fit TRBD1. Looked up from germline, CDR1 is MNHEY and CDR2 is SVGAGI. V shed 0 bases, J shed 8 bases, and the junction held 0 bases outside the gene matches. The CDR3 runs 12 residues. CDR3 protein: CASSYSTGEAFF. As DNA, the CDR3 is TGTGCCAGCAGTTACTCGACAGGGGAAGCTTTCTTT.

The rearrangement joins TRBV7-3 to TRBJ2-1, with TRBD1 matching over 8 bases. The germline CDR1 and CDR2 sequences are SGHTA and FQGTGA. The CDR3 extends over 15 amino acids. V trimming: 3 bases; J trimming: 1 base; junction bases outside the gene matches: 2. Here the CDR3 DNA reads TGTGCCAGCAGCTTTGACAGGGGTTCCTACAATGAGCAGTTCTTC. Amino acids: CASSFDRGSYNEQFF.

This clone appeared once. The chain links TRBV5-6 to TRBJ1-5; perhaps TRBD1 as D (6 bases). The CDR3 runs 16 residues. V was clipped by 1 base and J by 3 bases, with 14 bases between them. CDR1 is SGHDT and CDR2 is YYEEEE in the germline V gene. The CDR3 sequence: CASSLNARGYNQPQHF. The CDR3 region has the DNA TGTGCCAGCAGCTTGAACGCCAGGGGTTACAATCAGCCCCAGCATTTT.

This clone came up a few times. J is TRBJ1-1 and V is TRBV28, with 9 bases matching TRBD1. V was clipped by 6 bases and J by 6 bases; unmatched bases: 14. CDR1 is MDHEN, CDR2 SYDVKM, per germline. This CDR3 has 16 amino acids. In nucleotides, the CDR3 is TGTGCCAGCAGCCCATCGCCGTGGGACAGGGAGTCTGAAGCTTTCTTT. This translates into CASSPSPWDRESEAFF. The full variable domain, in which reference TRBV28 and TRBJ1-1 provide the parts outside the CDR3, is DVKVTQSSRYLVKRTGEKVFLECVQDMDHENMFWYRQDPGLGLRLIYFSYDVKMKEKGDIPEGYSVSREKKERFSLILESASTNQTSMYLCASSPSPWDRESEAFFGQGTRLTVV.

The chain joins TRBV27 to TRBJ2-1; D gene ambiguous. V shed 2 bases and J shed 5 bases, with 7 bases lying between them. This CDR3 has 13 amino acids. Germline V gene data show CDR1 as MNHEY and CDR2 as SMNVEV (reference sequence). CDR3 sequence: CASSLDSNNEQFF. CDR3 DNA sequence: TGTGCCAGCAGTTTAGACTCGAACAATGAGCAGTTCTTC.

CDR3 residues: CASSDRRGEAFF. The CDR3 DNA reads as TGTGCCAGCAGCGACCGACGAGGGGAAGCTTTCTTT. V usage is TRBV9 and J usage is TRBJ1-1; D not certain. The germline V gene encodes CDR1 SGDLS and CDR2 YYNGEE. The CDR3 is 12 amino acids. Trimming stripped 3 bases from V and 8 bases from J, with 11 bases between.

The chain is built from TRBV5-1 and TRBJ1-6, with D possibly being TRBD1 (6 bases). Germline CDR1 SGHRS, CDR2 YFSETQ. The length of the CDR3 is 16 residues. V shed 3 bases and J shed 5 bases, with 15 bases lying between them. The CDR3 sequence is CASSWKTGGDNSPLHF. The CDR3 bases are TGCGCCAGCAGCTGGAAGACAGGAGGTGATAATTCACCCCTCCACTTT.

This sequence joins TRBV7-3 and TRBJ2-7, with D possibly matching TRBD2 (6 bases). This CDR3 is built from 13 residues. Germline CDR1 reads SGHTA; CDR2 reads FQGTGA. V dropped 0 bases and J dropped 7 bases, with 10 bases sitting between them. CDR3 sequence reads: CASSLTPSGEQYF. The CDR3 coding sequence is TGTGCCAGCAGCTTAACGCCGAGCGGGGAGCAGTACTTC.

V gene TRBV3-1 (or the pseudogene TRBV3-2) combines with J gene TRBJ2-7; perhaps TRBD2 as D (5 bases). V lost 5 bases to trimming and J lost 6 bases, with 14 bases between them. The CDR3 has 13 amino acids. Germline V CDR1 and CDR2: LGHDT, YNNKEL (reference sequence). CDR3 region: CASSWTGSGEQYF. The CDR3 coding sequence is TGTGCCAGCAGCTGGACGGGATCTGGCGAGCAGTACTTC.

V usage is TRBV5-1 and J usage is TRBJ1-6, with D maybe TRBD1 (5 bases). The CDR3 covers 17 residues. CDR1 is SGHRS and CDR2 is YFSETQ in the germline V gene. The germline V and J ends were trimmed by 5 bases and 5 bases, with 20 bases remaining between them. CDR3 protein: CASRTAPDSFNNSPLHF. CDR3 DNA sequence: TGCGCCAGCAGAACCGCCCCCGACAGCTTCAATAATTCACCCCTCCACTTT. Drawing the rest from reference TRBV5-1 and TRBJ1-6, the complete variable domain is KAGVTQTPRYLIKTRGQQVTLSCSPISGHRSVSWYQQTPGQGLQFLFEYFSETQRNKGNFPGRFSGRQFSNSRSEMNVSTLELGDSALYLCASRTAPDSFNNSPLHFGNGTRLTVT.

This chain joins TRBV11-3 and TRBJ2-2; perhaps TRBD2 as D (5 bases). Germline V lookup: CDR1 SGHNT, CDR2 YENEEA. Trimming took off 4 bases at V and 5 bases at J, with 17 bases between the two ends. This CDR3 is 16 amino acids long. This CDR3 reads CASSWDRGPETGELFF. The CDR3 DNA reads as TGTGCCAGCAGCTGGGATCGGGGTCCTGAGACCGGGGAGCTGTTTTTT.

The gene calls are TRBV7-2 and TRBJ1-5; D is undetermined. V gave up 1 base and J gave up 4 bases, with 14 bases separating them. The germline CDR1 and CDR2 sequences are SGHTA and FQGNSA. The CDR3 is 16 amino acids. The CDR3 region is CASSLDLRRGNQPQHF. In nucleotides, the CDR3 is TGTGCCAGCAGCTTAGATCTCAGGCGGGGAAATCAGCCCCAGCATTTT.

Written as DNA, the CDR3 is TGTGCCAGTAGTAGGGACAGGGTGAACACTGAAGCTTTCTTT. This translates into CASSRDRVNTEAFF. The chain has TRBV19 and TRBJ1-1; the match to TRBD1 covers 9 bases. Germline loops: CDR1 LNHDA, CDR2 SQIVND (reference sequence). The CDR3 contains 14 residues. V was pared by 4 bases and J by 0 bases, with 0 bases of the junction left unmatched.

This rearrangement joins TRBV7-3 to TRBJ2-6; 8 bases line up with TRBD1. The V gene's germline CDR1 is SGHTA and CDR2 FQGTGA. The J segment lost 3 bases and the V segment lost 4 bases, leaving 8 bases of the junction unmatched. This CDR3 is 17 amino acids long. The CDR3 nucleotides are TGTGCCAGCAGCTCCCCAGGGGGCCTCTTTGGGGCCAACGTCCTGACTTTC. Protein: CASSSPGGLFGANVLTF.

The genes are TRBV12-3 or TRBV12-4 and TRBJ1-2; D gene unclear. CDR3 size: 12 residues. V gave up 3 bases and J gave up 7 bases, with 9 bases separating them. CDR3 in amino acids: CASSFDWVGYTF. The CDR3 coding sequence is TGTGCCAGCAGTTTTGACTGGGTTGGCTACACCTTC.

The V and J genes are TRBV18 and TRBJ1-5; D is uncertain. This CDR3 is 14 amino acids long. Looked up from germline, CDR1 is KGHSH and CDR2 is LQKENI. V lost 2 bases and J lost 6, with 11 bases in between. The CDR3 bases are TGTGCCAGCTCACCAAATCCGAGTTTTCAGCCCCAGCATTTT. Encoded protein: CASSPNPSFQPQHF.

The V gene is TRBV3-1 (or the pseudogene TRBV3-2), the J gene TRBJ1-2; D gene ambiguous. Per the germline V gene, CDR1 is LGHDT and CDR2 is YNNKEL (reference sequence). The CDR3 has 15 residues. V was cut by 6 bases and J by 8 bases, with 22 bases left in between. Here the CDR3 DNA reads TGTGCCAGCAGGTCGCGGGGTACGAAGGGATACGGCTACACCTTC. It translates to CASRSRGTKGYGYTF.

This chain joins TRBV30 and TRBJ1-2; 9 bases fit TRBD1. With 5 bases clipped from V and 5 bases from J, the junction kept 9 bases outside the gene matches. This CDR3 has 14 residues. Germline lookup yields CDR1 GTSNPN and CDR2 SVGIG (reference sequence). The chain's CDR3 is CAWAKMDRGYGYTF. CDR3 coding DNA: TGTGCCTGGGCTAAAATGGACAGGGGATATGGCTACACCTTC.

The chain carries TRBV10-3 and TRBJ2-7; no firm D call. The CDR3 spans 17 residues. The germline V and J ends were trimmed by 2 bases and 0 bases, with 17 bases remaining between them. Germline V gene sequence: CDR1 ENHRY, CDR2 SYGVKD. CDR3 coding DNA: TGTGCCATCAGTGAGCCCGCTCACCCGCGAAGCTCCTACGAGCAGTACTTC. Translated, it gives CAISEPAHPRSSYEQYF.

The gene calls are TRBV5-6 and TRBJ1-2; TRBD1 matches at 8 bases. Germline V gene data show CDR1 as SGHDT and CDR2 as YYEEEE. The CDR3 sequence is 13 residues long. The V segment lost 5 bases and the J segment 7 bases; nucleotides outside the gene matches: 7. CDR3 bases: TGTGCCAGCAGGTGGACAGGGAAGGTTGGCTACACCTTC. Protein sequence: CASRWTGKVGYTF.

CDR3 amino acids: CASSLEISGGAAQYF. The CDR3 DNA sequence: TGTGCCAGCAGCTTAGAGATTAGCGGGGGGGCCGCGCAGTATTTT. The chain couples TRBV7-2 to TRBJ2-3; TRBD2 aligns across 11 bases. The V segment lost 1 base and the J segment 10 bases; nucleotides outside the gene matches: 7. Germline V gene lookup returns CDR1 SGHTA and CDR2 FQGNSA. The CDR3 has 15 amino acids.

The CDR3 nucleotides are TGTGCCAGCAGCCCCTGGGACAGGGCTAACTATGGCTACACCTTC. Its protein is CASSPWDRANYGYTF. The chain is built from TRBV7-9 and TRBJ1-2; 9 positions agree with TRBD1. Germline trimming cut 5 bases from V and 0 bases from J; bases unmatched to any gene: 4. The CDR3 sequence is 15 residues long. Germline V gene data show CDR1 as SEHNR and CDR2 as FQNEAQ (reference sequence).